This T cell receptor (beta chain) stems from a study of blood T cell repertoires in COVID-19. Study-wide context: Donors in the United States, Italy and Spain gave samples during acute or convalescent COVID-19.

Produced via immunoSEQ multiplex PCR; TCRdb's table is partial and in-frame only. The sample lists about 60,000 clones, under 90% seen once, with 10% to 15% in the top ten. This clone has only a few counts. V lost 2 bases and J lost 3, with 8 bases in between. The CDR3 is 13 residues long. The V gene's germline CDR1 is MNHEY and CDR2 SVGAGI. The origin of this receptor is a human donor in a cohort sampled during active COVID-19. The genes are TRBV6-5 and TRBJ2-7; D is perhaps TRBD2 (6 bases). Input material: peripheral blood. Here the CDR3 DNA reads TGTGCCAGCAGTTACCAGGGAGGCTACGAGCAGTACTTC. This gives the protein CASSYQGGYEQYF.